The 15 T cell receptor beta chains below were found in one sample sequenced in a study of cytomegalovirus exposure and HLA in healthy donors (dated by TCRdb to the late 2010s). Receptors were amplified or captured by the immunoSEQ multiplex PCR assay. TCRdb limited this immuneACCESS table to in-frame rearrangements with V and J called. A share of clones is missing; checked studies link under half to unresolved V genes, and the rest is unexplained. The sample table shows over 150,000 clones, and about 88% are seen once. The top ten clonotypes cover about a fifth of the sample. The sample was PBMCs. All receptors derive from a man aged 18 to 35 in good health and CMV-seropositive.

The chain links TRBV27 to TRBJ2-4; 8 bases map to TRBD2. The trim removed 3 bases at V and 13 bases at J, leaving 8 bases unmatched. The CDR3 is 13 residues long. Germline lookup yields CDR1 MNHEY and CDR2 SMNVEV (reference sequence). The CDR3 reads CASSFGLAGPQYF. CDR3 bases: TGTGCCAGCAGTTTCGGGCTAGCGGGTCCCCAGTACTTC.

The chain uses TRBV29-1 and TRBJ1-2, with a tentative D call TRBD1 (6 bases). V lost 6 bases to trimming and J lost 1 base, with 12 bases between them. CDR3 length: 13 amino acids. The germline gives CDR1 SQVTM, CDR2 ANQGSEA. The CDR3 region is CSVRTDFNYGYTF. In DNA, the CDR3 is TGCAGCGTCCGGACAGATTTTAACTATGGCTACACCTTC.

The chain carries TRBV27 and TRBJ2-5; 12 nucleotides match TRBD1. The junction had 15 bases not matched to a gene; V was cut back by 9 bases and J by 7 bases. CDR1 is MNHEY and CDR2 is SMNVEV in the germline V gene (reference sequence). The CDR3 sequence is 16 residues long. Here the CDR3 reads CASRNRDRGPFATQYF. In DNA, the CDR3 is TGTGCCAGTAGGAACCGGGACAGGGGGCCGTTTGCGACCCAGTACTTC.

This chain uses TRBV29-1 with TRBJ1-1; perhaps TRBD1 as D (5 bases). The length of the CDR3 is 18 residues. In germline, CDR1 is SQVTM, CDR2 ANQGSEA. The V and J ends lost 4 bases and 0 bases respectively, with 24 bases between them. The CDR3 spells CSVGGLRPLEVMNTEAFF. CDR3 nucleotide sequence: TGCAGCGTTGGGGGACTCAGGCCCCTTGAGGTAATGAACACTGAAGCTTTCTTT.

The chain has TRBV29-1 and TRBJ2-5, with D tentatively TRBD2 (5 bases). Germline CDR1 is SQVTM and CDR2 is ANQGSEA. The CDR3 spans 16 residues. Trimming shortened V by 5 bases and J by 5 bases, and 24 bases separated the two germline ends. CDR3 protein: CSVRRGHTRPGETQYF. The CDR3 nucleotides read TGCAGCGTTCGTCGAGGGCATACTCGGCCCGGGGAGACCCAGTACTTC.

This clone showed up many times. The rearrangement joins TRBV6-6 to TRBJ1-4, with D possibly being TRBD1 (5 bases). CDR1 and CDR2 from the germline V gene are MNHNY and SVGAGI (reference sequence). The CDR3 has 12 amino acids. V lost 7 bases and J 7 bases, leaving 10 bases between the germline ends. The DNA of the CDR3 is TGTGCCAGCACAACCGGGGGTGAAAAACTGTTTTTT. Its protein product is CASTTGGEKLFF.

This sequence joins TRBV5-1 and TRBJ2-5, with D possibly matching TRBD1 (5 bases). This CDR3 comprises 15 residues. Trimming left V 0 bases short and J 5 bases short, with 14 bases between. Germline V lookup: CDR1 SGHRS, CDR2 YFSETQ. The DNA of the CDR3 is TGCGCCAGCAGCTTGGTGCCCCAGGGTTGGGAGACCCAGTACTTC. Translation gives CASSLVPQGWETQYF.

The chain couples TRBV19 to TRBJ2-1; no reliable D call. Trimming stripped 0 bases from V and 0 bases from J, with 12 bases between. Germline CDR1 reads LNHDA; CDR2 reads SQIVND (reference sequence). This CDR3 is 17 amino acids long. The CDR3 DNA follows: TGTGCCAGTAGTATAGATCTCGAGAGAGGCTCCTACAATGAGCAGTTCTTC. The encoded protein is CASSIDLERGSYNEQFF. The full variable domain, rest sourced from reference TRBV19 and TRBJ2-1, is DGGITQSPKYLFRKEGQNVTLSCEQNLNHDAMYWYRQDPGQGLRLIYYSQIVNDFQKGDIAEGYSVSREKKESFPLTVTSAQKNPTAFYLCASSIDLERGSYNEQFFGPGTRLTVL.

In DNA, the CDR3 is TGCGCCAGCAGCGTGACTAGCGGGAGTTGGAATGAGCAGTTCTTC. This gives the protein CASSVTSGSWNEQFF. The chain links TRBV5-1 to TRBJ2-1; 12 bases fit TRBD2. The CDR3 is 15 residues long. J lost 7 bases, V lost 4 bases, and 6 bases had no gene match. In germline, CDR1 is SGHRS, CDR2 YFSETQ.

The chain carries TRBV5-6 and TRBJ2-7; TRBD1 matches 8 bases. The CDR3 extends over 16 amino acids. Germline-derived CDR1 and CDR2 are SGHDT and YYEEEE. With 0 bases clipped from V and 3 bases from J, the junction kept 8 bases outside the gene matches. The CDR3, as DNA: TGTGCCAGCAGCTTGGGGCCCGGACAGGGTGGCTACGAGCAGTACTTC. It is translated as CASSLGPGQGGYEQYF.

The CDR3 nucleotides read TGTGCCAGCAGCGGTACGATGAGCCTACCTGGCACAGATACGCAGTATTTT. It yields the protein CASSGTMSLPGTDTQYF. The chain is built from TRBV9 and TRBJ2-3; D gene ambiguous. The CDR3 sequence is 17 residues long. V lost 3 bases and J lost 1, with 18 bases in between. Germline lookup yields CDR1 SGDLS and CDR2 YYNGEE.

CDR3 sequence reads: CASGVGGGMGDTQYF. The CDR3 DNA follows: TGTGCTAGTGGTGTTGGGGGGGGAATGGGAGATACGCAGTATTTT. The gene calls are TRBV12-5 and TRBJ2-3; 7 bases align to TRBD2. This CDR3 comprises 15 residues. Germline CDR1 LGHNT, CDR2 FRNRAP. Germline trimming cut 5 bases from V and 5 bases from J; bases unmatched to any gene: 10.

In DNA, the CDR3 is TGTGCCTGGACCCGAGGAGGGGTGGCCGGGGAGCTGTTTTTT. Protein sequence: CAWTRGGVAGELFF. V is TRBV30 and J is TRBJ2-2; D possibly corresponds to TRBD2 (6 bases). V shed 4 bases and J shed 6 bases, with 15 bases lying between them. The CDR3 totals 14 residues. CDR1 and CDR2 (germline): GTSNPN, SVGIG (reference sequence).

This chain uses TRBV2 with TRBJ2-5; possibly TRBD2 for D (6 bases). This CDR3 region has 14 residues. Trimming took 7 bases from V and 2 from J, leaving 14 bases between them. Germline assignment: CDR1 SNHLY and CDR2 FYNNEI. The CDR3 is CASTRDWNQETQYF. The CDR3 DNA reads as TGTGCCAGCACGCGGGACTGGAATCAAGAGACCCAGTACTTC.

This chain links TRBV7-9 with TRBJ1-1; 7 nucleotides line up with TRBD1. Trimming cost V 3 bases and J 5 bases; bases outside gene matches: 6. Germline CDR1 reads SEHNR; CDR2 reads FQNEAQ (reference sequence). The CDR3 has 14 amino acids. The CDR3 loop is CASSFHRGPTEAFF. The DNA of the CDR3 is TGTGCCAGCAGCTTCCACAGGGGCCCTACTGAAGCTTTCTTT.